These 6 T cell receptor beta chains came from one sample sequenced in a study of post-analysis software for immune sequencing data. Findings and limits, study-wide: With TRBV5-6, TRBV5-1 and TRBV20-1 included, about five TRBV segments were more frequent in patients than in controls.

TCR beta cDNA libraries included unique molecular identifiers. TCRdb processed the PCR reads anew with MiXCR; each CDR3 protein has one entry. The table lists about 680,000 distinct CDR3 sequences, approximately 59% of them singletons. These receptors have no known antigen. The specimen was blood. All receptors come from a girl under 10 years old with multiple sclerosis.

This clonotype was detected only a few times. The gene calls are TRBV19 and TRBJ1-2, with 11 nucleotides matching TRBD1. Trimming removed 6 bases from V and 5 bases from J; junction bases left unmatched: 5. The germline V gene has CDR1 LNHDA and CDR2 SQIVND (reference sequence). The CDR3 has 14 residues. CDR3 sequence reads: CASSSGTGGYGYTF. In nucleotides, the CDR3 is TGTGCCAGTAGCTCCGGGACAGGGGGTTATGGCTACACCTTC.

Of note for this clonotype: The junction departs from germline at one end; a sequencing error may be responsible. The chain couples TRBV7-7 to TRBJ2-1; 9 bases map to TRBD1. The germline CDR1 and CDR2 sequences are SSHAT and FNYEAQ (reference sequence). The CDR3 is 15 amino acids. Here the CDR3 DNA reads TGTGCTAGCAGCCCCTGGGACAGGGTCTACAATGAGCAGTTCTTC. The encoded protein is CASSPWDRVYNEQFF.

The chain recombines TRBV29-1 with TRBJ2-3; D unclear. This CDR3 has 13 amino acids. Looked up from germline, CDR1 is SQVTM and CDR2 is ANQGSEA. V lost 1 base and J 0 bases, leaving 5 bases between the germline ends. The CDR3 DNA sequence: TGCAGCGTTGAAGCAGACAGCACAGATACGCAGTATTTT. Residues: CSVEADSTDTQYF.

V and J are TRBV7-2 and TRBJ2-3, with D uncertain. Germline V gene data show CDR1 as SGHTA and CDR2 as FQGNSA. The CDR3 is 14 amino acids. V lost 1 base and J lost 7, with 12 bases in between. In DNA form, the CDR3 reads TGTGCCAGCAGCTTAGGCGCCTTAGAGAATACGCAGTATTTT. Translating it yields CASSLGALENTQYF.

This chain uses TRBV7-9 with TRBJ2-1; 9 bases are shared with TRBD1. The CDR3 is made up of 15 amino acids. Germline assignment: CDR1 SEHNR and CDR2 FQNEAQ (reference sequence). The junction had 5 bases not matched to a gene; V was cut back by 4 bases and J by 4 bases. CDR3 nucleotides: TGTGCCAGCAGCTGGACAGGGGCGGGGTACAATGAGCAGTTCTTC. It yields the protein CASSWTGAGYNEQFF.

This clonotype has a single count. The J gene is TRBJ2-1, the V gene TRBV20-1; 12 bases are shared with TRBD2. Germline values: CDR1 DFQATT, CDR2 SNEGSKA (reference sequence). The CDR3 runs 15 residues. With 3 bases clipped from V and 4 bases from J, the junction kept 4 bases outside the gene matches. The chain's CDR3 is CSARALAGGYNEQFF. In nucleotides, the CDR3 is TGCAGTGCTAGGGCCCTAGCGGGAGGGTACAATGAGCAGTTCTTC.